The TCR beta chain under discussion was sequenced for a study of control samples from healthy donors and cancer patients. Germline V CDR1 and CDR2: MDHEN, SYDVKM. Trimming cost V 3 bases and J 13 bases, with 16 bases left between them. The CDR3 sequence is 14 residues long. The protocol was immunoSEQ multiplex PCR, while the TCRdb copy is restricted to in-frame clones and leaves out a portion. The table includes some 220,000 clones, roughly 94% detected once. The TCR comes from a man in his fifties or sixties in good health. The sequencing input was blood. This chain uses TRBV28 with TRBJ1-6; tentative D call: TRBD1 (6 bases). In DNA form, the CDR3 reads TGTGCCAGCAGTTTCCCAGGGGAACCCAGGCCCCTCCACTTT. Its protein is CASSFPGEPRPLHF.